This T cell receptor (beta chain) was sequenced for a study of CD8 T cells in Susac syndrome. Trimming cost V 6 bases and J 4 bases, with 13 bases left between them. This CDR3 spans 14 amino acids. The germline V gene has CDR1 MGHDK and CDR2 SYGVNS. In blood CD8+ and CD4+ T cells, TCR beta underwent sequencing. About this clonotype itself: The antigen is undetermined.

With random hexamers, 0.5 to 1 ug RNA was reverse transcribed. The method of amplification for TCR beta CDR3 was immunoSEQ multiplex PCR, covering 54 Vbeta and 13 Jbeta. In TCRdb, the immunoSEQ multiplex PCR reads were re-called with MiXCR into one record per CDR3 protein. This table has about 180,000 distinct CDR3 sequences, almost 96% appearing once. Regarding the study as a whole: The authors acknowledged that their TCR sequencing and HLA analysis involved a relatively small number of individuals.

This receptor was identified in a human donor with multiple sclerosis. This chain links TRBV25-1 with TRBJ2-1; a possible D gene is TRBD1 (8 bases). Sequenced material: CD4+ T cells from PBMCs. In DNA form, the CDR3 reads TGTGCCAGCAGACAGGGGGGGGCTTACAATGAGCAGTTCTTC. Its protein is CASRQGGAYNEQFF.